This passage covers 12 T cell receptor beta chains from one sample sequenced in a study of cytomegalovirus exposure and HLA in healthy donors. Only in-frame clones appear in the TCRdb table, and some are missing; sequencing was by immunoSEQ multiplex PCR. The table records 150,000 to 200,000 clones, around 86% of them present only once. Material for sequencing was PBMCs. The receptors were sampled from a woman younger than 35 in good health and CMV-seronegative.

V is TRBV4-1 and J is TRBJ2-3; TRBD2 aligns across 16 bases. CDR1 is MGHRA, CDR2 YSYEKL, per germline. J lost 6 bases, V lost 1 base, and 13 bases had no gene match. The CDR3 consists of 20 residues. This chain's CDR3 is CASSQVGTSGGASVFDTQYF. The CDR3 DNA follows: TGCGCCAGCAGCCAAGTGGGGACTAGCGGGGGGGCTTCGGTTTTTGATACGCAGTATTTT.

The V gene is TRBV19, the J gene TRBJ1-6; 12 positions agree with TRBD1. With V trimmed by 3 bases and J by 7 bases, 7 bases remained unmatched. Germline V gives CDR1 LNHDA, CDR2 SQIVND (reference sequence). The CDR3 covers 17 residues. The CDR3 DNA reads TGTGCCAGTAGTATTCGGGGACAGGGGGCTCAGAATTCACCCCTCCACTTT. It encodes CASSIRGQGAQNSPLHF.

This clone was seen more than once but under ten times. The chain couples TRBV2 to TRBJ1-5, with 7 nucleotides matching TRBD1. The CDR3 totals 15 residues. J was trimmed by 1 base and V by 4 bases; bases with no gene match: 4. Germline V gene lookup returns CDR1 SNHLY and CDR2 FYNNEI. The CDR3 is CASSGQGLSNQPQHF. CDR3 coding DNA: TGTGCCAGCAGTGGACAGGGTTTGAGCAATCAGCCCCAGCATTTT.

The rearrangement links TRBV5-1 to TRBJ2-5; D gene unclear. The CDR3 totals 11 residues. Germline CDR1 and CDR2: SGHRS and YFSETQ. V was pared by 4 bases and J by 2 bases, with 3 bases between. The CDR3, as DNA: TGCGCCAGCAGCCATCAAGAGACCCAGTACTTC. Protein product: CASSHQETQYF.

The chain joins TRBV19 to TRBJ2-3, with D hard to call. Trimming pared 10 bases from V and 1 base from J, leaving 12 bases between. CDR3 size: 13 residues. Germline V gene data show CDR1 as LNHDA and CDR2 as SQIVND (reference sequence). The CDR3 DNA is TGTGCCACCATAGATTACCGCACAGATACGCAGTATTTT. Its translation is CATIDYRTDTQYF.

The V and J genes are TRBV30 and TRBJ1-1, with unresolved D. Germline V CDR1 and CDR2: GTSNPN, SVGIG (reference sequence). The CDR3 consists of 14 residues. V was trimmed by 5 bases and J by 3 bases, leaving 16 bases between them. As DNA, the CDR3 is TGTGCCTGGGCTAAATCGAATCGGTACACTGAAGCTTTCTTT. It translates to CAWAKSNRYTEAFF.

The chain carries TRBV21-1 and TRBJ2-1; the DNA was not compared with TRBD2, the D call given in the table. TRBV21-1 is a pseudogene locus. The CDR3 length is 17 residues. The CDR3 loop reads CASSKNGGTPFLGEQFF. CDR3 sequence (DNA): TGTGCCAGCAGCAAAAACGGGGGGACGCCGTTCCTGGGTGAGCAGTTCTTC.

This chain connects TRBV27 to TRBJ1-1; 7 nucleotides line up with TRBD1. The CDR3 totals 16 residues. The V segment lost 6 bases and the J segment 4 bases; nucleotides outside the gene matches: 14. Germline V gives CDR1 MNHEY, CDR2 SMNVEV (reference sequence). CDR3 residues: CASRTEHTGAPTEAFF. As DNA, the CDR3 is TGTGCCAGCAGGACCGAACATACAGGGGCCCCCACTGAAGCTTTCTTT.

J is TRBJ2-2 and V is TRBV4-1; D perhaps matches TRBD2 (7 bases). Per the germline V gene, CDR1 is MGHRA and CDR2 is YSYEKL. Trimming left V 4 bases short and J 3 bases short, with 18 bases between. The CDR3 runs to 17 residues. The CDR3 region is CASSLLSGGGDTGELFF. CDR3 in DNA: TGCGCCAGCAGCCTCCTGAGTGGGGGGGGCGACACCGGGGAGCTGTTTTTT.

The chain combines TRBV19 with TRBJ2-7; 12 bases are a match to TRBD2. The CDR3 covers 15 residues. Trimming cost V 1 base and J 3 bases; bases outside gene matches: 1. Germline V gives CDR1 LNHDA, CDR2 SQIVND (reference sequence). CDR3 DNA: TGTGCCAGTAGTATAGGACTAGCGGGAGACTACGAGCAGTACTTC. Encoded protein: CASSIGLAGDYEQYF. Combining the CDR3 with reference TRBV19 and TRBJ2-7 gives the whole variable domain DGGITQSPKYLFRKEGQNVTLSCEQNLNHDAMYWYRQDPGQGLRLIYYSQIVNDFQKGDIAEGYSVSREKKESFPLTVTSAQKNPTAFYLCASSIGLAGDYEQYFGPGTRLTVT.

The V gene is TRBV9, the J gene TRBJ1-3; D may be TRBD1 (5 bases). The germline V gene has CDR1 SGDLS and CDR2 YYNGEE. The CDR3 is 16 amino acids. V was pared by 4 bases and J by 1 base, with 15 bases between. The CDR3: CASSPLGVKSGNTIYF. CDR3 DNA sequence: TGTGCCAGCAGCCCTTTAGGGGTGAAGTCTGGAAACACCATATATTTT.

The chain has TRBV5-6 and TRBJ2-7; D gene uncertain. Deletions cut 0 bases from V and 3 bases from J, with 4 bases between. Germline CDR1 is SGHDT and CDR2 is YYEEEE. The CDR3 covers 12 residues. The CDR3 loop reads CASSLGGYEQYF. The CDR3 DNA reads TGTGCCAGCAGCTTGGGAGGCTACGAGCAGTACTTC.